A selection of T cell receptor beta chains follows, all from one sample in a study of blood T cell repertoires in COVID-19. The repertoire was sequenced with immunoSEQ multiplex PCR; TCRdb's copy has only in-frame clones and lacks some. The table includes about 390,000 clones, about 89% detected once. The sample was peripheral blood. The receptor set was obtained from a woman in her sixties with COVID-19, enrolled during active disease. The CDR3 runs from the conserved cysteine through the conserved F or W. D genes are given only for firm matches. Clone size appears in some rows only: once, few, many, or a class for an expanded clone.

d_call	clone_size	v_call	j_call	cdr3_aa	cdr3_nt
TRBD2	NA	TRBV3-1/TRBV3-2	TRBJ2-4	CASSLRGASGGAHIQYF	TGTGCCAGCAGCCTTAGAGGAGCTAGCGGGGGGGCTCACATTCAGTACTTC
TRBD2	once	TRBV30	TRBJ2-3	CAWSVVARTSGAYRYTDTQYF	TGTGCCTGGAGTGTCGTCGCTAGGACTAGCGGGGCCTACCGCTACACAGATACGCAGTATTTT
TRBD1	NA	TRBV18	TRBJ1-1	CASSPGQPNTEAFF	TGTGCCAGCTCACCGGGACAGCCGAACACTGAAGCTTTCTTT
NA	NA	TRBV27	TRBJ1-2	CASSGVQGPNYGYTF	TGTGCCAGCAGTGGGGTACAGGGCCCAAACTATGGCTACACCTTC
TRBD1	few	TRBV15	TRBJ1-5	CATSRLPGTGVISRPQHF	TGTGCCACCAGCAGACTGCCCGGGACAGGGGTCATCAGCCGTCCCCAGCATTTT
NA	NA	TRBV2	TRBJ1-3	CASRQVLSGNTIYF	TGTGCCAGCAGACAGGTTCTCTCTGGAAACACCATATATTTT
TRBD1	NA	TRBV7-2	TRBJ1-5	CASSSRQGVVQPQHF	TGTGCCAGCAGCTCCCGACAGGGGGTGGTTCAGCCCCAGCATTTT
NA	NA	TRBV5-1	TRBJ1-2	CASSPGRENGYTF	TGCGCCAGCAGCCCGGGACGGGAGAATGGCTACACCTTC
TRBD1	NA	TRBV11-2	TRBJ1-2	CASSLKQGNGYTF	TGTGCCAGCAGCTTAAAACAGGGGAATGGCTACACCTTC
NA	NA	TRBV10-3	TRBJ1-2	CASYSDTLNYGYTF	TGTGCCAGCTACTCGGACACCTTGAACTATGGCTACACCTTC
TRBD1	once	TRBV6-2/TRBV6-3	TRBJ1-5	CASSAMIWGTGSQPQHF	TGTGCCAGCAGTGCGATGATTTGGGGGACAGGGAGTCAGCCCCAGCATTTT
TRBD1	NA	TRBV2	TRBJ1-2	CASSGDRLYGYTF	TGTGCCAGCAGTGGGGACAGGCTCTATGGCTACACCTTC
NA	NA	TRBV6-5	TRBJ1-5	CATKDPAGGPQHF	TGTGCCACCAAAGACCCTGCCGGCGGGCCCCAGCATTTT
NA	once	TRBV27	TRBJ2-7	CASSLEWGWEQYF	TGTGCCAGCAGTTTAGAGTGGGGCTGGGAGCAGTACTTC
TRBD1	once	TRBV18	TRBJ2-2	CASSPHGKGGVVSTGELFF	TGTGCCAGCTCACCACACGGAAAAGGGGGCGTTGTATCCACCGGGGAGCTGTTTTTT
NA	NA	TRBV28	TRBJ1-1	CASSIVNTEAFF	TGTGCCAGCAGTATAGTAAACACTGAAGCTTTCTTT